These 25 T cell receptor beta chains came from one sample sequenced in a study of response to subunit inactivated influenza vaccine. MiXCR was run by TCRdb on the RT-PCR reads, yielding one entry per CDR3 protein. Of about 530,000 distinct CDR3 sequences in the sample, about an eighth were seen once. The sequencing here drew on PBMCs from blood, taken on the day of vaccination. The receptors shown here come from a man in his fifties or sixties who received an inactivated influenza vaccine.

This clonotype was observed many times. This chain connects TRBV6-1 to TRBJ1-1; D not resolved. V was pared by 7 bases and J by 9 bases, with 21 bases between. From germline, CDR1 is MNHNS and CDR2 SASEGT. The CDR3 has 14 residues. The CDR3 DNA is TGTGCCAGCACCCCCCGGCAGCCTGCCGGGAAAGCTTTCTTT. It yields the protein CASTPRQPAGKAFF.

This clonotype was counted between two and nine times. The chain is built from TRBV5-1 and TRBJ2-3; no reliable D call. This CDR3 has 14 residues. V lost 6 bases and J 6 bases, leaving 17 bases between the germline ends. CDR1 is SGHRS and CDR2 is YFSETQ in the germline V gene. The CDR3 nucleotides are TGCGCCAGCAAACCGCTAACGATTCAGGATACGCAGTATTTT. This translates into CASKPLTIQDTQYF.

V gene TRBV27 combines with J gene TRBJ2-1, with D perhaps TRBD1 (5 bases). The CDR3 sequence is 17 residues long. V was pared by 2 bases and J by 1 base, with 15 bases between. Germline V gene data show CDR1 as MNHEY and CDR2 as SMNVEV (reference sequence). In nucleotides, the CDR3 is TGTGCCAGCAGTTTACTTCAGGGCACCATATCCTACAATGAGCAGTTCTTC. Encoded protein: CASSLLQGTISYNEQFF.

In its sample, this clonotype was seen a few times. The chain carries TRBV4-1 and TRBJ1-6, with a tentative D call TRBD1 (5 bases). The CDR3 runs 16 residues. Trimming took 1 base from V and 2 from J, leaving 9 bases between them. The germline V gene encodes CDR1 MGHRA and CDR2 YSYEKL. CDR3 sequence reads: CASSQGDDTYNSPLHF. CDR3 nucleotides: TGCGCCAGCAGCCAAGGGGACGACACCTATAATTCACCCCTCCACTTT.

J is TRBJ1-1 and V is TRBV29-1; tentatively, D is TRBD1 (6 bases). The V gene's germline CDR1 is SQVTM and CDR2 ANQGSEA. The CDR3 totals 14 residues. V was trimmed by 4 bases and J by 0 bases, leaving 12 bases between them. CDR3 DNA sequence: TGCAGCGTTGCAGGGACACCTGTGAACACTGAAGCTTTCTTT. Amino acids: CSVAGTPVNTEAFF. Complete variable domain (other parts from reference TRBV29-1 and TRBJ1-1): SAVISQKPSRDICQRGTSLTIQCQVDSQVTMMFWYRQQPGQSLTLIATANQGSEATYESGFVIDKFPISRPNLTFSTLTVSNMSPEDSSIYLCSVAGTPVNTEAFFGQGTRLTVV.

The chain couples TRBV5-6 to TRBJ2-1; D is perhaps TRBD1 or TRBD2 (5 bases each). This CDR3 is built from 14 residues. Germline V lookup: CDR1 SGHDT, CDR2 YYEEEE. V was trimmed by 4 bases and J by 9 bases, leaving 17 bases between them. CDR3 coding DNA: TGTGCCAGCAGCCCCCGACATGGGGACCTTGAGCAGTTCTTC. As protein: CASSPRHGDLEQFF.

This clonotype was counted ten times or more. V gene TRBV5-6 combines with J gene TRBJ1-1; the D gene is possibly TRBD1 (6 bases). Germline V gives CDR1 SGHDT, CDR2 YYEEEE. The V end lost 4 bases, the J end lost 1 base, and 11 bases lay between the germline ends. The CDR3 spans 14 residues. DNA for the CDR3: TGTGCCAGCAGCCAAGGGACAACGAACACTGAAGCTTTCTTT. Its translation: CASSQGTTNTEAFF.

This clonotype was observed many times. This chain joins TRBV7-9 and TRBJ2-2; D uncertain. CDR1 and CDR2 (germline): SEHNR, FQNEAQ (reference sequence). Trimming stripped 0 bases from V and 10 bases from J, with 15 bases between. The CDR3 length is 15 residues. CDR3 protein: CASSLARGNLEELFF. In nucleotides, the CDR3 is TGTGCCAGCAGCTTAGCGCGAGGAAACTTGGAGGAGCTGTTTTTT.

The genes are TRBV7-9 and TRBJ2-1, with a weak D call TRBD1 (5 bases). V dropped 5 bases and J dropped 6 bases, with 23 bases sitting between them. The CDR3 runs to 17 residues. Looked up from germline, CDR1 is SEHNR and CDR2 is FQNEAQ (reference sequence). The CDR3 spells CASSLEPLVKRGNEQFF. The CDR3 DNA follows: TGTGCCAGCAGCCTCGAGCCCCTAGTTAAAAGGGGCAATGAGCAGTTCTTC.

This clonotype has at least ten counts. V is TRBV29-1 and J is TRBJ1-3; D gene uncertain. V was clipped by 6 bases and J by 3 bases, with 9 bases between them. Germline CDR1 is SQVTM and CDR2 is ANQGSEA. This CDR3 is built from 12 residues. In nucleotides, the CDR3 is TGCAGCGTCCTAGCGGGTGGAAACACCATATATTTT. Its translation: CSVLAGGNTIYF.

This clonotype occurred many times. The chain has TRBV10-3 and TRBJ2-7; unclear D gene. The V gene's germline CDR1 is ENHRY and CDR2 SYGVKD. Trimming took 1 base from V and 5 from J, leaving 15 bases between them. The CDR3 loop spans 15 amino acids. The CDR3 loop reads CAISEFIGAPHEQYF. CDR3 bases: TGTGCCATCAGTGAGTTTATCGGTGCCCCCCACGAGCAGTACTTC.

In this sample, this clonotype turned up a few times. V usage is TRBV29-1 and J usage is TRBJ2-5; 11 positions match TRBD1. CDR1 and CDR2 from the germline V gene are SQVTM and ANQGSEA. The CDR3 sequence is 15 residues long. The junction had 10 bases not matched to a gene; V was cut back by 5 bases and J by 5 bases. The CDR3 bases are TGCAGCGTTCGACTCGGGACAGGGGGTGGTGAGACCCAGTACTTC. This translates into CSVRLGTGGGETQYF.

The chain couples TRBV12-3 or TRBV12-4 to TRBJ1-4; D is unclear. The CDR3 is made up of 13 amino acids. V dropped 6 bases and J dropped 8 bases, with 13 bases sitting between them. Here the CDR3 reads CASSKSGNEKLFF. In DNA, the CDR3 is TGTGCCAGCAGCAAAAGTGGGAACGAAAAACTGTTTTTT.

This clonotype has a count of ten or more. This chain links TRBV12-3 or TRBV12-4 with TRBJ2-3, with D perhaps TRBD1 or TRBD2 (5 bases each). V lost 6 bases, J lost 0 bases, and 16 bases lay in between. The CDR3 contains 16 residues. The CDR3: CASSPRSGTSTDTQYF. CDR3 nucleotides: TGTGCCAGCAGCCCCAGATCCGGGACCAGCACAGATACGCAGTATTTT.

CDR3 DNA sequence: TGCAGTGCGGGGGGGGTCTACGAGCAGTACTTC. Protein product: CSAGGVYEQYF. This chain uses TRBV20-1 with TRBJ2-7; 7 nucleotides agree with TRBD2. Germline lookup yields CDR1 DFQATT and CDR2 SNEGSKA (reference sequence). V trimming: 6 bases; J trimming: 3 bases; junction bases outside the gene matches: 2. The CDR3 is made up of 11 amino acids.

The rearrangement uses TRBV20-1 and TRBJ2-7; 11 bases align to TRBD1. This CDR3 is 14 amino acids long. V trimming: 7 bases; J trimming: 2 bases; junction bases outside the gene matches: 7. The germline V gene has CDR1 DFQATT and CDR2 SNEGSKA (reference sequence). CDR3 loop: CSDMDRGPPYEQYF. The CDR3 nucleotides are TGCAGTGACATGGACAGGGGGCCGCCCTACGAGCAGTACTTC.

The chain employs TRBV10-3 and TRBJ1-2; 8 positions match TRBD1. CDR1 and CDR2 (germline): ENHRY, SYGVKD. The V segment lost 11 bases and the J segment 8 bases; nucleotides outside the gene matches: 10. This CDR3 region has 12 residues. The chain's CDR3 is CAGSGTGYGYTF. The CDR3 region has the DNA TGTGCCGGCTCCGGGACAGGCTACGGCTACACCTTC.

This clonotype was seen at least ten times. The rearrangement joins TRBV28 to TRBJ1-1, with D perhaps matching TRBD1 (5 bases). CDR3 length: 15 residues. Trimming shortened V by 1 base and J by 3 bases, and 12 bases separated the two germline ends. Germline V gene data show CDR1 as MDHEN and CDR2 as SYDVKM. Here the CDR3 reads CASSLFPGSDTEAFF. CDR3 sequence (DNA): TGTGCCAGCAGTTTATTCCCAGGGTCAGACACTGAAGCTTTCTTT.

In this sample, this clonotype turned up a few times. V is TRBV6-2 or TRBV6-3 and J is TRBJ2-4, with 7 bases aligning to TRBD1. J was trimmed by 7 bases and V by 4 bases; bases with no gene match: 10. Germline CDR1 and CDR2: MNHEY and SVGEGT. This CDR3 spans 15 amino acids. DNA for the CDR3: TGTGCCAGCAGTTCCGAAAACAGGGGAGTGAACATTCAGTACTTC. Protein: CASSSENRGVNIQYF.

This sequence joins TRBV20-1 and TRBJ2-7; possibly TRBD2 for D (5 bases). The V end was cut by 3 bases, the J end by 3 bases, with 15 bases between. Per germline, CDR1 DFQATT and CDR2 SNEGSKA (reference sequence). CDR3 size: 14 residues. In nucleotides, the CDR3 is TGCAGTGCTAGGTCTCCGGGGTGGGTCTACGAGCAGTACTTC. Amino acids: CSARSPGWVYEQYF.

This chain joins TRBV10-3 and TRBJ1-5; TRBD1 might be the D (5 bases). V was pared by 6 bases and J by 1 base, with 13 bases between. The CDR3 runs 15 residues. Looked up from germline, CDR1 is ENHRY and CDR2 is SYGVKD. For the CDR3, the DNA is TGTGCCATCAGCGCAGGGATCGGAAGCAATCAGCCCCAGCATTTT. This translates into CAISAGIGSNQPQHF.

This clonotype was detected ten times or more. The chain couples TRBV12-3 or TRBV12-4 to TRBJ1-4; TRBD1 is a possible D gene (5 bases). This CDR3 is 13 amino acids long. Trimming took 6 bases from V and 13 from J, leaving 18 bases between them. The CDR3 region has the DNA TGTGCCAGCAGCCCTAGAGCCGGGGGACCACTGTTTTTT. Translated: CASSPRAGGPLFF.

This clonotype was seen only a few times. This chain links TRBV20-1 with TRBJ2-7; 9 bases align to TRBD2. The V segment lost 5 bases and the J segment 1 base; nucleotides outside the gene matches: 6. Germline assignment: CDR1 DFQATT and CDR2 SNEGSKA (reference sequence). CDR3 length: 14 amino acids. CDR3 sequence (DNA): TGCAGTGCTTCTTCTAGCGGGACTTCCTACGAGCAGTACTTC. Translation gives CSASSSGTSYEQYF.

Here the CDR3 DNA reads TGCGCCAGCAGCCAAAGTTGGACAGGGAGGTACGAGCAGTACTTC. This codes for CASSQSWTGRYEQYF. The chain links TRBV4-3 to TRBJ2-7; 8 bases align to TRBD1. V trimming: 2 bases; J trimming: 4 bases; junction bases outside the gene matches: 7. Germline V lookup: CDR1 LGHNA, CDR2 YSLEER. There are 15 residues in the CDR3.

This clonotype was counted at least ten times. The chain is built from TRBV6-5 and TRBJ2-3; tentatively, D is TRBD1 or TRBD2 (6 bases each). Germline values: CDR1 MNHEY, CDR2 SVGAGI. Between the trimmed V and J ends, which lost 0 bases and 6 bases, there was a span of 10 bases. CDR3 length: 14 amino acids. The CDR3, as DNA: TGTGCCAGCAGTTACTCGAGGGGGAGGGATACGCAGTATTTT. Its translation is CASSYSRGRDTQYF.